This entry lists 5 T cell receptor beta chains sequenced from one sample in a study of blood T cell repertoires in COVID-19. Libraries were prepared by immunoSEQ multiplex PCR; TCRdb keeps only in-frame clonotypes and omits some of them. This table holds around 210,000 clones, 85% to 90% found once. The sequencing input was peripheral blood. These receptors were taken from a woman between 65 and 79 years old with acute or convalescent COVID-19.

V usage is TRBV5-1 and J usage is TRBJ2-3; the D gene is possibly TRBD2 (6 bases). This CDR3 region has 16 residues. Germline V CDR1 and CDR2: SGHRS, YFSETQ. V was trimmed by 0 bases and J by 2 bases, leaving 13 bases between them. The CDR3 DNA sequence: TGCGCCAGCAGCTTGGGTGGGCGGGGAACCACAGATACGCAGTATTTT. Amino acid sequence: CASSLGGRGTTDTQYF.

V usage is TRBV5-1 and J usage is TRBJ2-5, with a possible D match to TRBD2 (5 bases). The V and J ends lost 0 bases and 5 bases respectively, with 11 bases between them. There are 14 residues in the CDR3. The germline gives CDR1 SGHRS, CDR2 YFSETQ. CDR3 loop: CASSLVGRWETQYF. The CDR3 region has the DNA TGCGCCAGCAGCTTGGTAGGGAGATGGGAGACCCAGTACTTC.

The rearrangement links TRBV27 to TRBJ2-3; 16 bases are a match to TRBD2. The CDR3 is 19 amino acids. The V and J ends lost 3 bases and 6 bases, in that order; junction bases with no gene match: 12. Germline loops: CDR1 MNHEY, CDR2 SMNVEV (reference sequence). The CDR3 region has the DNA TGTGCCAGCAGTTTCAGGGGACTAGCGGGAGGGCCGTCATTGGATACGCAGTATTTT. This encodes CASSFRGLAGGPSLDTQYF.

The rearrangement joins TRBV2 to TRBJ2-7; 7 positions match TRBD2. The length of the CDR3 is 15 residues. V dropped 6 bases and J dropped 4; count of bases not matched to a gene: 12. CDR1 SNHLY and CDR2 FYNNEI come from the germline V gene. The CDR3 region is CASRGLGLEEYEQYF. The CDR3 region has the DNA TGTGCCAGCAGGGGGCTAGGACTAGAAGAATACGAGCAGTACTTC.

The rearrangement joins TRBV24-1 to TRBJ2-3; 7 nucleotides line up with TRBD2. Germline trimming cut 3 bases from V and 2 bases from J; bases unmatched to any gene: 4. The CDR3 totals 15 residues. Germline V gene data show CDR1 as KGHDR and CDR2 as SFDVKD. CDR3: CATSDPGLTTDTQYF. CDR3 DNA sequence: TGTGCCACCAGTGATCCGGGACTAACCACAGATACGCAGTATTTT.